The rows below give T cell receptor beta chains drawn from one sample of a study of Ad26.COV2.S vaccination and SARS-CoV-2 variants. TCRdb's table, derived via immunoSEQ multiplex PCR, lists solely in-frame clones and lacks some. The sample has about 680,000 clones, roughly 90% seen once. The sequenced sample was peripheral blood, obtained in a trial of Ad26.COV2.S vaccine versus placebo. The receptors come from a person aged 18-65 years who received the Ad26.COV2.S COVID-19 vaccine or a placebo. Each CDR3 is given with its conserved first and last residue. Fields, in order: clone size, J gene, V gene, D gene, CDR3 DNA, CDR3 protein. A D gene is named only where the DNA matches it firmly. Clone sizes are given selectively: once, few, many, or a class where the clone is expanded.

>NA|TRBJ2-2|TRBV7-2|NA
TGTGCCAGCAGTCCAGACAGTTACACCGGGGAGCTGTTTTTT
CASSPDSYTGELFF
>NA|TRBJ1-1|TRBV12-3/TRBV12-4|NA
TGTGCCAGCAGTCCTAATCAGGTTGAAGCTTTCTTT
CASSPNQVEAFF
>NA|TRBJ1-1|TRBV19|TRBD1
TGTGCCAGTAGTACCTACAGGCGACAGGGGTGGAACACTGAAGCTTTCTTT
CASSTYRRQGWNTEAFF
>NA|TRBJ2-3|TRBV6-5|NA
TGTGCCAGCAGTTACTCGGGGTCTAGCACAGATACGCAGTATTTT
CASSYSGSSTDTQYF
>NA|TRBJ1-5|TRBV27|NA
TGTGCCAGCAGCTTATCGCGCGGGTCCGGGCCCCAGCATTTT
CASSLSRGSGPQHF
>NA|TRBJ2-2|TRBV4-3|TRBD2
TGCGCCAGCAGCCAAGAAAACCCGACTAGCCCTAACACCGGGGAGCTGTTTTTT
CASSQENPTSPNTGELFF
>few|TRBJ1-2|TRBV3-1/TRBV3-2|NA
TGTGCCAGCAGCCAAGGGTGGGAAGGCTATGGCTACACCTTC
CASSQGWEGYGYTF
>NA|TRBJ1-2|TRBV6-5|NA
TGTGCCAGCAGTTACTCCGGAGGATATGGCTACACCTTC
CASSYSGGYGYTF
>NA|TRBJ2-5|TRBV7-9|NA
TGTGCCAGCAGCTTGGACTATGTCCTAGAGACCCAGTACTTC
CASSLDYVLETQYF
>NA|TRBJ2-7|TRBV19|TRBD1
TGTGCCAGTAGTCCAGGACAGGGTTGGGAAGGGGAGCAGTACTTC
CASSPGQGWEGEQYF
>NA|TRBJ1-3|TRBV9|NA
TGTGCCAGCAGCTTACACCTGGACGGACTCTCTGGAAACACCATATATTTT
CASSLHLDGLSGNTIYF
>NA|TRBJ1-6|TRBV6-2/TRBV6-3|NA
TGTGCCAGCAGTTATGGAAAATGGGGCAGAAATTCACCCCTCCACTTT
CASSYGKWGRNSPLHF
>NA|TRBJ2-7|TRBV30|TRBD2
TGTGCCTGGAGTGACGGGAGGCCCGACGAGCAGTACTTC
CAWSDGRPDEQYF
>NA|TRBJ2-1|TRBV5-1|NA
TGCGCCAGCAGCTTTGGGGGAGACTCCTACAATGAGCAGTTCTTC
CASSFGGDSYNEQFF
>NA|TRBJ2-2|TRBV7-2|NA
TGTGCCAAACGGGACACACACACCGGGGAGCTGTTTTTT
CAKRDTHTGELFF
>NA|TRBJ2-7|TRBV4-1|NA
TGCGCCAGCAGCCAAGAGGTACAGGGGGGGTACGAGCAGTACTTC
CASSQEVQGGYEQYF
>NA|TRBJ2-7|TRBV18|NA
TGTGCCAGCTCACCAGTCGGGGGGCAGTACGAGCAGTACTTC
CASSPVGGQYEQYF
>NA|TRBJ1-3|TRBV5-1|NA
TGCGCCAGCTATGCCCCAGGGTCTGGAAACACCATATATTTT
CASYAPGSGNTIYF
>NA|TRBJ1-2|TRBV7-8|NA
TGTGCCAGCAGCTTAGATGAGGGGAACTATGGCTACACCTTC
CASSLDEGNYGYTF